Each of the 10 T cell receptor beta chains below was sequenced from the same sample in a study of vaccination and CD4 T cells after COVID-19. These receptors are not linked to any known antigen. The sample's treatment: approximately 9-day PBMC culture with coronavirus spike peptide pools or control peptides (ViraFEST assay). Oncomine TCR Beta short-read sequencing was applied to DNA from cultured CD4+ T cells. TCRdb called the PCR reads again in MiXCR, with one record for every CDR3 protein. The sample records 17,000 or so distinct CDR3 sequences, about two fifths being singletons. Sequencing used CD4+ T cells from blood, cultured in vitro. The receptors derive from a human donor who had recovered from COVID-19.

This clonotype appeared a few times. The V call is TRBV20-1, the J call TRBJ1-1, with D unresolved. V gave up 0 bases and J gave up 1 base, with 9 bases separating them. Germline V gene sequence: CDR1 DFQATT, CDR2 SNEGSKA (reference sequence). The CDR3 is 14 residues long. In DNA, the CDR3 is TGCAGTGCTAGAGATCACCGGGGGAACACTGAAGCTTTCTTT. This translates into CSARDHRGNTEAFF.

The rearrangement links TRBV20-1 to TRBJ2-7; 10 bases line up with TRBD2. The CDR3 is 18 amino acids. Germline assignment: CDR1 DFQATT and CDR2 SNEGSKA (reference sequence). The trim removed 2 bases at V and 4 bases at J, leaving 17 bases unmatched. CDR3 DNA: TGCAGTGCTAGAACGGGGGGGGGACTAGCGATAGGGAAATACGAGCAGTACTTC. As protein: CSARTGGGLAIGKYEQYF.

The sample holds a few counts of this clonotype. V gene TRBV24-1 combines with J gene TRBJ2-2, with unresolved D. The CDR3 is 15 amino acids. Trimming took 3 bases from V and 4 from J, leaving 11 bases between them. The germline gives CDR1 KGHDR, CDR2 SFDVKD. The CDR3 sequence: CATSDPNVVTGELFF. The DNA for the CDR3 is TGTGCCACCAGTGATCCAAACGTCGTCACCGGGGAGCTGTTTTTT.

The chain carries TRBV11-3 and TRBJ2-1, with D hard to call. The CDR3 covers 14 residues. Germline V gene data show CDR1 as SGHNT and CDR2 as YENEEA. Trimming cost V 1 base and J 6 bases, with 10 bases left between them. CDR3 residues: CASSLGRAANEQFF. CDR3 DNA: TGTGCCAGCAGCTTAGGTAGGGCTGCCAATGAGCAGTTCTTC.

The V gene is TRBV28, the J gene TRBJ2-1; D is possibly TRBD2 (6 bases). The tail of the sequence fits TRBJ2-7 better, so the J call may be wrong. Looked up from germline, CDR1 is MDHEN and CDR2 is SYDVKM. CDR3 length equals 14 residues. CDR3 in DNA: TGTGCCAGCAGTTTAGGTAGAGGGGAGGCCGAGCAGTACTTC. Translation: CASSLGRGEAEQYF.

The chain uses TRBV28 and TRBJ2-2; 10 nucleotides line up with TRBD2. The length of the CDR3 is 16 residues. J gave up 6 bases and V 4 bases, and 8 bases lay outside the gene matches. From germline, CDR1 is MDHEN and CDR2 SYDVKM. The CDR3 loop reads CASSSPGTSVSGELFF. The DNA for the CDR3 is TGTGCCAGCAGTTCCCCCGGGACTAGCGTATCCGGGGAGCTGTTTTTT.

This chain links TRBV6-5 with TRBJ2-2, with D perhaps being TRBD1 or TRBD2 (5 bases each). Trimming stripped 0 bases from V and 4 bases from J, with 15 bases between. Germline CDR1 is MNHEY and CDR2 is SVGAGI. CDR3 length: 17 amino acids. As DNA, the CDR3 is TGTGCCAGCAGTTACTCGTTTTTGGGACCCATCACCGGGGAGCTGTTTTTT. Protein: CASSYSFLGPITGELFF.

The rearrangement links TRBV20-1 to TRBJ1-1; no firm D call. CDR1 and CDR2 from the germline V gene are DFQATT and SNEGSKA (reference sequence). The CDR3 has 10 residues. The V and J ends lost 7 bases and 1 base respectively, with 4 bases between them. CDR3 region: CSVRNTEAFF. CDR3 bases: TGCAGTGTACGGAACACTGAAGCTTTCTTT.

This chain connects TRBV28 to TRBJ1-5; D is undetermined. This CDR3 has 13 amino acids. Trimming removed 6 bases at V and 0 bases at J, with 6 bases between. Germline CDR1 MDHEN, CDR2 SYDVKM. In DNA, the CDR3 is TGTGCCAGCAGAACAGATAGCAATCAGCCCCAGCATTTT. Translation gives CASRTDSNQPQHF.

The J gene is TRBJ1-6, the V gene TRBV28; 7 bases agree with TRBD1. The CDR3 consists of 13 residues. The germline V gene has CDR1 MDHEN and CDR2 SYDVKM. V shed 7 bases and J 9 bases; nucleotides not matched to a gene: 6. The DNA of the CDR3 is TGTGCCAGCATGAGGGGGCAAAGTTCACCCCTCCACTTT. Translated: CASMRGQSSPLHF.